This T cell receptor beta chain was identified during a study of CD8+ T cells in alopecia areata. About the study: Treated patients were given 5 to 10 mg oral tofacitinib twice daily.

This CDR3 has 17 amino acids. Trimming removed 5 bases at V and 7 bases at J, with 25 bases between. Germline V gives CDR1 SGHRS, CDR2 YFSETQ. TCR sequencing used cDNA made by reverse transcription of extracted RNA. The table came from immunoSEQ multiplex PCR; TCRdb's copy has only in-frame clones and leaves some out. The sample holds about 140,000 clones, roughly four fifths seen once. Treatment described: oral pan-JAK inhibitor, 5-10 mg twice daily. This clone was recorded once. Its antigen remains unidentified. Study-level findings and limits: Tofacitinib significantly brought down scalp clonality and expanded CD8+ clones among top 100. Across lesional scalp, and particularly alopecia totalis/universalis, clonality surpassed that of normal scalp.

V usage is TRBV5-1 and J usage is TRBJ2-1; weak D call: TRBD1 (5 bases). Sequenced material: CD8+ T cells sorted from blood, taken at week 4, from a patient treated with tofacitinib. This clonotype was sampled from a human donor with alopecia areata. The CDR3 sequence is CASRPPTETVVWNEQFF. Here the CDR3 DNA reads TGCGCCAGCAGACCCCCGACGGAGACAGTGGTGTGGAATGAGCAGTTCTTC.